These 16 T cell receptor beta chains originate from one sample sequenced in a study of blood T cell repertoires in COVID-19. The repertoire was sequenced with immunoSEQ multiplex PCR; TCRdb's copy has only in-frame clones and lacks some. Of hundreds of thousands of clones listed, roughly nine tenths were seen once; the top ten hold 3%. The sample comprised peripheral blood. These receptors were obtained from a man between 18 and 35 years old with active or convalescent COVID-19.

This clone was found a few times. V is TRBV28 and J is TRBJ2-7, with D perhaps matching TRBD2 (5 bases). Between the trimmed V and J ends, which lost 5 bases and 4 bases, there was a span of 6 bases. Looked up from germline, CDR1 is MDHEN and CDR2 is SYDVKM. The CDR3 covers 11 residues. CDR3 amino acids: CASSQRYEQYF. CDR3 nucleotide sequence: TGTGCCAGCAGTCAGCGGTACGAGCAGTACTTC.

This clone was seen just once. The chain is built from TRBV28 and TRBJ2-7; a weak D match, TRBD2 (6 bases). The CDR3 runs to 15 residues. CDR1 and CDR2 from the germline V gene are MDHEN and SYDVKM. V dropped 3 bases and J dropped 5 bases, with 17 bases sitting between them. CDR3 in amino acids: CASSLGGEWSNEQYF. For the CDR3, the DNA is TGTGCCAGCAGTTTGGGGGGAGAGTGGTCCAACGAGCAGTACTTC. Drawing the rest from reference TRBV28 and TRBJ2-7, the complete variable domain is DVKVTQSSRYLVKRTGEKVFLECVQDMDHENMFWYRQDPGLGLRLIYFSYDVKMKEKGDIPEGYSVSREKKERFSLILESASTNQTSMYLCASSLGGEWSNEQYFGPGTRLTVT.

The rearrangement links TRBV5-1 to TRBJ2-1; D is perhaps TRBD1 (6 bases). This CDR3 spans 16 amino acids. V dropped 0 bases and J dropped 7 bases, with 17 bases sitting between them. Germline V CDR1 and CDR2: SGHRS, YFSETQ. In DNA, the CDR3 is TGCGCCAGCAGCTTGGGGAGCGTGGGGGCCGGAAATGAGCAGTTCTTC. Translated: CASSLGSVGAGNEQFF.

This sequence joins TRBV27 and TRBJ1-1; D unclear. V was pared by 2 bases and J by 8 bases, with 21 bases between. The germline V gene encodes CDR1 MNHEY and CDR2 SMNVEV (reference sequence). CDR3 length equals 16 residues. This CDR3 is CASSLLWFGRPAEAFF. CDR3 nucleotide sequence: TGTGCCAGCAGTTTACTGTGGTTTGGGAGGCCAGCGGAAGCTTTCTTT.

The chain links TRBV20-1 to TRBJ2-3, with D tentatively TRBD1 (6 bases). Germline V gene data show CDR1 as DFQATT and CDR2 as SNEGSKA (reference sequence). The CDR3 is 15 amino acids. Trimming took off 3 bases at V and 1 base at J, with 14 bases between the two ends. For the CDR3, the DNA is TGCAGTGCTAGTAGGACAGCTTCGGGCACAGATACGCAGTATTTT. It codes for CSASRTASGTDTQYF.

CDR3 DNA: TGTGCCAGCAGGGACAGTTACGATGGCTACACCTTC. Residues: CASRDSYDGYTF. V gene TRBV12-3 or TRBV12-4 combines with J gene TRBJ1-2, with a possible D match to TRBD1 (6 bases). This CDR3 comprises 12 residues. With 6 bases removed from V and 6 bases from J, the gap between germline ends came to 11 bases.

The J gene is TRBJ1-2, the V gene TRBV6-1; D is uncertain. The V and J ends lost 2 bases and 6 bases respectively, with 10 bases between them. Germline V gene data show CDR1 as MNHNS and CDR2 as SASEGT. The CDR3 has 13 amino acids. This chain's CDR3 is CASSEYLVDGYTF. The CDR3 region has the DNA TGTGCCAGCAGTGAATACTTGGTGGATGGCTACACCTTC.

This sequence joins TRBV7-9 and TRBJ1-1; a possible D gene is TRBD1 (6 bases). CDR1 is SEHNR and CDR2 is FQNEAQ in the germline V gene (reference sequence). The V end lost 5 bases, the J end lost 4 bases, and 11 bases lay between the germline ends. The CDR3 length is 13 residues. The CDR3 nucleotides read TGTGCCAGCAGCCACGACAGGCTCACTGAAGCTTTCTTT. Protein: CASSHDRLTEAFF.

This clone was seen a few times. The chain combines TRBV7-3 with TRBJ1-2; D is possibly TRBD1 (5 bases). The germline V gene encodes CDR1 SGHTA and CDR2 FQGTGA. The CDR3 is 15 residues long. V was shortened by 5 bases and J by 4 bases, with 17 bases between the two germline ends. The CDR3 coding sequence is TGTGCCAGCAGCGCCTTCAACAGGATTACCTATGGCTACACCTTC. As protein: CASSAFNRITYGYTF.

V is TRBV7-2 and J is TRBJ2-3, with D uncertain. Germline CDR1 reads SGHTA; CDR2 reads FQGNSA. The ends were cut back, 5 bases at V and 2 bases at J, with 14 bases in the middle. The CDR3 is made up of 15 amino acids. Written as DNA, the CDR3 is TGTGCCAGCAGCCCAGTGCACAGCTACACAGATACGCAGTATTTT. This codes for CASSPVHSYTDTQYF.

The chain uses TRBV7-2 and TRBJ2-1; TRBD2 aligns across 12 bases. This CDR3 comprises 18 residues. The V segment lost 5 bases and the J segment 8 bases; nucleotides outside the gene matches: 16. CDR1 is SGHTA, CDR2 FQGNSA, per germline. The CDR3 DNA is TGTGCCAGCAGCCCTTCCGTTAGACTAGCGGGGGTCCTCCATGAGCAGTTCTTC. Protein product: CASSPSVRLAGVLHEQFF. Full variable domain (remainder filled in from reference TRBV7-2 and TRBJ2-1): GAGVSQSPSNKVTEKGKDVELRCDPISGHTALYWYRQSLGQGLEFLIYFQGNSAPDKSGLPSDRFSAERTGGSVSTLTIQRTQQEDSAVYLCASSPSVRLAGVLHEQFFGPGTRLTVL.

The chain carries TRBV19 and TRBJ1-2; weak D call: TRBD1 (6 bases). V was pared by 5 bases and J by 8 bases, with 21 bases between. CDR3 length: 15 residues. Germline V gene sequence: CDR1 LNHDA, CDR2 SQIVND (reference sequence). CDR3 protein: CASSSVEVGARGYTF. CDR3 DNA: TGTGCCAGTAGTTCAGTCGAGGTGGGGGCGAGAGGCTACACCTTC.

The chain joins TRBV7-6 to TRBJ2-1; no definite D call. Looked up from germline, CDR1 is SGHVS and CDR2 is FNYEAQ. This CDR3 spans 14 amino acids. With 0 bases removed from V and 7 bases from J, the gap between germline ends came to 10 bases. CDR3 in amino acids: CASSLAGVKNEQFF. The CDR3 DNA is TGTGCCAGCAGCTTAGCCGGAGTTAAGAATGAGCAGTTCTTC.

The chain joins TRBV13 to TRBJ2-7, with TRBD1 matching over 10 bases. V shed 3 bases, J shed 4 bases, and the junction held 6 bases outside the gene matches. The CDR3 extends over 15 amino acids. Looked up from germline, CDR1 is PRHDT and CDR2 is FYEKMQ (reference sequence). CDR3 residues: CASSFPGQGRYEQYF. CDR3 DNA sequence: TGTGCCAGCAGCTTCCCGGGACAGGGGCGATACGAGCAGTACTTC.

This clone was observed a handful of times. The chain employs TRBV7-3 and TRBJ2-5; tentative D call: TRBD1 (5 bases). The V end was cut by 2 bases, the J end by 2 bases, with 12 bases between. The CDR3 sequence is 15 residues long. Germline CDR1 reads SGHTA; CDR2 reads FQGTGA. The CDR3 here is CASSLVAGLQETQYF. CDR3 sequence (DNA): TGTGCCAGCAGCTTAGTGGCAGGGTTGCAAGAGACCCAGTACTTC. The full variable domain, rest sourced from reference TRBV7-3 and TRBJ2-5, is GAGVSQTPSNKVTEKGKYVELRCDPISGHTALYWYRQSLGQGPEFLIYFQGTGAADDSGLPNDRFFAVRPEGSVSTLKIQRTERGDSAVYLCASSLVAGLQETQYFGPGTRLLVL.

The CDR3 DNA follows: TGTGCCAGCAGCGTAGAGATGGCGGGGACCGGGGAGCTGTTTTTT. The encoded protein is CASSVEMAGTGELFF. The V and J genes are TRBV9 and TRBJ2-2; D is possibly TRBD2 (6 bases). This CDR3 region has 15 residues. From germline, CDR1 is SGDLS and CDR2 YYNGEE. V was cut by 0 bases and J by 5 bases, with 11 bases left in between.